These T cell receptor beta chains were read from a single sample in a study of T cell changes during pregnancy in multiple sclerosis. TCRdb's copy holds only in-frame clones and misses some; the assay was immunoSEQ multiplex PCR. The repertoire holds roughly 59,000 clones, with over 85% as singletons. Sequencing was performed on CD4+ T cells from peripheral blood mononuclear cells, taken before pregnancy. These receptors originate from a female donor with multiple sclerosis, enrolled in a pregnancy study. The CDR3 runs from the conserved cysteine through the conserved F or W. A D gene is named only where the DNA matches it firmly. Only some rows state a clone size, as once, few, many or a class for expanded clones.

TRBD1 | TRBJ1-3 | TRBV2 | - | CASSRSKTGTAGNTIYF | TGTGCCAGCAGTCGCTCCAAGACCGGGACAGCCGGAAACACCATATATTTT
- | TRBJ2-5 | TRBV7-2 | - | CASSLNRAQETQYF | TGTGCCAGCAGCTTAAACAGGGCTCAAGAGACCCAGTACTTC
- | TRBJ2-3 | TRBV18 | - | CASSPGVATPADTQYF | TGTGCCAGCTCACCAGGGGTAGCGACGCCAGCAGATACGCAGTATTTT
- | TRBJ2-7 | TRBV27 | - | CASRSLGHASPRTYEQYF | TGTGCCAGCAGAAGCCTGGGGCATGCCTCCCCTAGAACCTACGAGCAGTACTTC
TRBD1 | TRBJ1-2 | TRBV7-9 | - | CASSLGGGGPNYGYTF | TGTGCCAGCAGCTTAGGAGGAGGGGGCCCTAACTATGGCTACACCTTC
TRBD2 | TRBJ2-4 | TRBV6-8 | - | CASSYGLAGGCAKNIQYF | TGTGCCAGCAGTTACGGACTAGCGGGAGGGTGCGCCAAAAACATTCAGTACTTC
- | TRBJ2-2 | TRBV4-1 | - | CASSQDSDSANTGELFF | TGCGCCAGCAGCCAAGACTCTGACAGCGCGAACACCGGGGAGCTGTTTTTT
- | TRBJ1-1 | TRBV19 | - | CASSIRGGSWAFF | TGTGCCAGTAGTATAAGGGGGGGCTCTTGGGCTTTCTTT
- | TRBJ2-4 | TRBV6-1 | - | CASSESGAKNIQYF | TGTGCCAGCAGTGAGTCAGGGGCAAAAAACATTCAGTACTTC
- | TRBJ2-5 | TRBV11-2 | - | CASSLVGGYQETQYF | TGTGCCAGCAGCTTAGTAGGAGGGTACCAAGAGACCCAGTACTTC
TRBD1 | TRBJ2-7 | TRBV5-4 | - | CASSLLKGAIPYEQYF | TGTGCCAGCAGCTTACTAAAGGGGGCAATCCCCTACGAGCAGTACTTC
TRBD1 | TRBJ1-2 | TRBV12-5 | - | CASAVTGGTNGYTF | TGTGCTAGTGCTGTGACAGGGGGAACTAATGGCTACACCTTC
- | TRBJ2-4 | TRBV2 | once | CASSEEARGAKNIQYF | TGTGCCAGCAGTGAAGAGGCTCGGGGAGCCAAAAACATTCAGTACTTC
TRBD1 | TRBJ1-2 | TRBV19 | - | CASSFRGNDGYTF | TGTGCCAGTAGTTTCAGGGGGAACGATGGCTACACCTTC
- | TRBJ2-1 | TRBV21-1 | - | CASSRRLAGVYNEQFF | TGTGCCAGCAGCAGACGACTAGCGGGAGTATACAATGAGCAGTTCTTC
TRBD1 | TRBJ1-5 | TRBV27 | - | CASRTGQGIDQPQHF | TGTGCCAGCAGGACGGGACAGGGAATCGATCAGCCCCAGCATTTT
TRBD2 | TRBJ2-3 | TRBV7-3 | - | CASSSKLAGDRDTQYF | TGTGCCAGCAGCTCGAAACTAGCGGGAGACAGAGATACGCAGTATTTT